This T cell receptor beta chain was found in a study of neurological immune-mediated disorders. The study's findings and limits: Across subjects, expanded clones had no CDR3 amino acid sequences in common, pointing to private repertoires in all groups.

Germline V gene sequence: CDR1 MDHEN, CDR2 SYDVKM. This CDR3 spans 14 amino acids. V lost 6 bases and J lost 6; bases outside the gene matches: 6. The method for making cDNA was 5'RACE, and it used 10-nucleotide random UMIs. One entry per CDR3 protein results from TCRdb running MiXCR on the 5' RACE reads. Of approximately 70,000 distinct CDR3 sequences listed, around 9.6% are singletons. The time point: longitudinal time-point 1 (baseline). Maryland, USA blood bank volunteers served as healthy controls. Note on this clonotype: As yet, its antigen is unknown.

The receptor's source is a man between 25 and 39 years old in good health. Sequenced material: PBMCs. The J gene is TRBJ2-1, the V gene TRBV28; 9 positions agree with TRBD1. The CDR3 DNA is TGTGCCAGCAGCACGACAGGGGGATTCAATGAGCAGTTCTTC. As protein: CASSTTGGFNEQFF.